This T cell receptor (beta chain) was sequenced in a study of technical replicates of blood from a handful of donors. Germline V lookup: CDR1 SGHDT, CDR2 YYEEEE. The CDR3 is 13 residues long. Trimming shortened V by 1 base and J by 2 bases, and 6 bases separated the two germline ends. TCRdb's copy holds only in-frame clones and misses some; the assay was immunoSEQ multiplex PCR. The table lists some 67,000 clones, roughly 98% of them singletons. The chain has TRBV5-6 and TRBJ2-5, with unresolved D. This TCR was recovered from a human donor in good health. Sequenced input: T cells isolated from PBMCs. The CDR3 DNA reads TGTGCCAGCAGCTTGTTTCGGCAAGAGACCCAGTACTTC. Translating it yields CASSLFRQETQYF.